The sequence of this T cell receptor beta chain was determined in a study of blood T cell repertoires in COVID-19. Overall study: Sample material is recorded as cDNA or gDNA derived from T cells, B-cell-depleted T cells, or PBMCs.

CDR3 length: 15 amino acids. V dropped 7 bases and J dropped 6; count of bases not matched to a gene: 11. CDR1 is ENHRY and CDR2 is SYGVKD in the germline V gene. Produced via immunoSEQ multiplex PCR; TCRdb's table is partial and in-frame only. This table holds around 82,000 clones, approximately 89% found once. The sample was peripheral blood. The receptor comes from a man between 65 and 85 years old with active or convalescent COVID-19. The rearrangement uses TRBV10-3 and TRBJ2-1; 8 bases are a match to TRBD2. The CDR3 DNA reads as TGTGCCATCAATTCATCCCCGGGACTAGTCAATGAGCAGTTCTTC. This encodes CAINSSPGLVNEQFF.